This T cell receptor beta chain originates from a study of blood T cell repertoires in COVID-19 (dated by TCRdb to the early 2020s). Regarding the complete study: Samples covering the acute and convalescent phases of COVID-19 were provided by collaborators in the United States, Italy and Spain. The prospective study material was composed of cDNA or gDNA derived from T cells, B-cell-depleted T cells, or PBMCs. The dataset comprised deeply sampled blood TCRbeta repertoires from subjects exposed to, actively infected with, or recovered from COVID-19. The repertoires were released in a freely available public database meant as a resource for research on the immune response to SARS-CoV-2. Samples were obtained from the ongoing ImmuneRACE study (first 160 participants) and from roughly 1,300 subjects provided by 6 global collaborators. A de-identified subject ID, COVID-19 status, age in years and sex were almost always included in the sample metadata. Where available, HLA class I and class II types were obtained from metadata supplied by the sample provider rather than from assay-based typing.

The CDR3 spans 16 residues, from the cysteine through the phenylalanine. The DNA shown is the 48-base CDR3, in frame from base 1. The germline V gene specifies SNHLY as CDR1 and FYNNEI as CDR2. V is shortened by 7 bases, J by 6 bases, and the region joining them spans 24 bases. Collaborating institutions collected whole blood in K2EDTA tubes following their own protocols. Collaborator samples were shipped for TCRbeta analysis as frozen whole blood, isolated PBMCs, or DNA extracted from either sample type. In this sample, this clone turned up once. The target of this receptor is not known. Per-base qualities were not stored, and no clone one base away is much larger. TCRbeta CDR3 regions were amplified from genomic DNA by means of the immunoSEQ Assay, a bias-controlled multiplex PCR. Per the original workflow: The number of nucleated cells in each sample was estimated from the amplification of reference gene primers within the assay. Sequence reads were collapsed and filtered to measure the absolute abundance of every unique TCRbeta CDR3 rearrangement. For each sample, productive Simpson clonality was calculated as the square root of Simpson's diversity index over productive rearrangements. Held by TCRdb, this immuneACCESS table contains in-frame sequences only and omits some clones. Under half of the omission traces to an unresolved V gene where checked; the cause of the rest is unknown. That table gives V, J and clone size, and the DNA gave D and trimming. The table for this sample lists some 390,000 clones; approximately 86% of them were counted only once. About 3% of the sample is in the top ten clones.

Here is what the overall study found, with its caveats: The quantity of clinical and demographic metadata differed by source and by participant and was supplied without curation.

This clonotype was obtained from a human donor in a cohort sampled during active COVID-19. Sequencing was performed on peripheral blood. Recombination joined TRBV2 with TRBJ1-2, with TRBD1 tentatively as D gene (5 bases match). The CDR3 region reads CASMETATAQIHGYTF. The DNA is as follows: TGTGCCAGCATGGAGACAGCTACCGCCCAAATACATGGCTACACCTTC.